Presented here are 9 T cell receptor beta chains from one specimen sequenced in a study of regulatory T cells in long-lasting Graves disease. The time point is: newly diagnosed GD, antithyroid drugs for less than 3 months. There was RNA extracted from PBMCs, and the TCR library was made from it. Construction of the TCR beta libraries employed iRepertoire HTBI primers in conjunction with Arm-PCR of CDR3 regions. TCRdb analysed the multiplex PCR reads with MiXCR anew, one entry per CDR3 protein. The table includes roughly 510,000 distinct CDR3 sequences, around 16% detected once. These records were also assigned to another study, of T cells in Graves' hyperthyroidism and ophthalmopathy.

The sequencing here drew on peripheral blood mononuclear cells (PBMCs), taken at new diagnosis, from a patient treated with antithyroid drugs. Source of these receptors: a man younger than 35 with Graves disease.

This clonotype was recorded a few times. This rearrangement joins TRBV28 to TRBJ1-2; D not certain. The germline V gene has CDR1 MDHEN and CDR2 SYDVKM. The CDR3 runs 14 residues. V lost 7 bases and J lost 8, with 20 bases in between. The CDR3 sequence is CASTAPGLGSGYTF. DNA of the CDR3: TGTGCCAGCACCGCTCCCGGGTTAGGGAGCGGCTACACCTTC.

A remark on this clonotype: A read error may be the cause here, since a much bigger clone is one base away. This sequence joins TRBV6-1 and TRBJ1-1; 9 bases are shared with TRBD1. The CDR3 length is 17 residues. Per germline, CDR1 MNHNS and CDR2 SASEGT. CDR3 loop: CASSPATGGGSRSETFF. The CDR3 coding sequence is TGTGCCAGCAGTCCCGCGACAGGGGGTGGGTCGAGGTCTGAAACTTTCTTT.

Many counts were recorded for this clonotype. The chain combines TRBV27 with TRBJ2-7, with D perhaps matching TRBD1 or TRBD2 (6 bases each). Germline V lookup: CDR1 MNHEY, CDR2 SMNVEV (reference sequence). The germline V and J ends were trimmed by 6 bases and 3 bases, with 15 bases remaining between them. This CDR3 spans 14 amino acids. The CDR3 region has the DNA TGTGCCAGCAGCCCCTCCGGGGGCCACTACGAGCAGTACTTC. This translates into CASSPSGGHYEQYF.

This clonotype was picked up many times. For the CDR3, the DNA is TGCAGTGCTAGAGATCACAGCGGGAGCACAGATACGCAGTATTTT. Its translation: CSARDHSGSTDTQYF. This chain uses TRBV20-1 with TRBJ2-3; possible D gene TRBD2, 6 bases. There are 15 residues in the CDR3. Germline CDR1 reads DFQATT; CDR2 reads SNEGSKA (reference sequence). Between the trimmed V and J ends, which lost 0 bases and 0 bases, there was a span of 10 bases.

This clonotype was found many times. This chain uses TRBV3-1 with TRBJ1-4; D is perhaps TRBD1 (5 bases). CDR1 is LGHDT, CDR2 YNNKEL, per germline (reference sequence). This CDR3 is 18 amino acids long. The germline V and J ends were trimmed by 4 bases and 0 bases, with 18 bases remaining between them. The CDR3 DNA reads TGTGCCAGCAGCCTCTTTCCCGCAGGGCTACCAACTAATGAAAAACTGTTTTTT. This sequence encodes CASSLFPAGLPTNEKLFF.

A note on this clonotype: A single base separates this from a much larger clone, so it may be a read error. The final CDR3 position lacks the conserved phenylalanine or tryptophan, pointing to a likely read error. This rearrangement joins TRBV2 to TRBJ2-1; TRBD2 matches at 9 bases. J gave up 6 bases and V 6 bases, and 9 bases lay outside the gene matches. Germline loops: CDR1 SNHLY, CDR2 FYNNEI. CDR3 length equals 15 residues. CDR3 nucleotide sequence: TGTGCCAGCAGCCGTGGGACTAGCAACGGCAATGAGCAGTTCCTC. Protein sequence: CASSRGTSNGNEQFL.

CDR3 nucleotides: TGTGCCAGCAGGTCCGGGCCCTACTCTGGAAACACCATATATTTT. This gives the protein CASRSGPYSGNTIYF. The chain is built from TRBV2 and TRBJ1-3, with unresolved D. V lost 6 bases, J lost 0 bases, and 12 bases lay in between. The germline gives CDR1 SNHLY, CDR2 FYNNEI. The CDR3 covers 15 residues.

There are many counts of this clonotype. The gene calls are TRBV3-1 and TRBJ2-2, with D possibly TRBD1 on 5 matching bases. Between the trimmed V and J ends, which lost 5 bases and 8 bases, there was a span of 9 bases. CDR1 is LGHDT, CDR2 YNNKEL, per germline (reference sequence). This CDR3 contains 12 residues. The CDR3 DNA reads TGTGCCAGCAGCGTCAGGGTTGGGGAGCTGTTTTTT. Encoded protein: CASSVRVGELFF.

As DNA, the CDR3 is TGTGCCAGCAACACTCGGGGGGATGAGCAGTTCTTC. This sequence encodes CASNTRGDEQFF. The chain employs TRBV27 and TRBJ2-1; 7 bases align to TRBD2. The CDR3 extends over 12 amino acids. Germline V gene data show CDR1 as MNHEY and CDR2 as SMNVEV (reference sequence). Trimming at V came to 7 bases and at J to 8 bases, leaving 5 bases not matched to a gene.